This T cell receptor beta chain derives from a study of T cell responses to AZD1222 COVID-19 vaccine. The V gene's germline CDR1 is LGHDT and CDR2 YNNKEL (reference sequence). The CDR3 sequence is 15 residues long. V was cut by 1 base and J by 5 bases, with 14 bases left in between. Study-wide results and caveats: Regions 160-218 and 743-854 dominated among vaccine-associated CD4 TCRs spanning spike.

Some clones are missing from TCRdb's copy, which holds only in-frame ones; the method was immunoSEQ multiplex PCR. The sample lists roughly 200,000 clones; approximately 94% were seen once. Comments on this clone: Its antigen is undetermined.

The gene calls are TRBV3-1 (or the pseudogene TRBV3-2) and TRBJ1-2; D is perhaps TRBD1 (6 bases). The sequenced sample was peripheral blood, obtained on day 0 of MenACWY control vaccination. This sequence was found in an adult in good health. The CDR3: CASSQGGLQGYGYTF. The CDR3 DNA reads TGTGCCAGCAGCCAAGGGGGCCTACAGGGATATGGCTACACCTTC.